The 11 T cell receptor beta chains reported below all come from one sample, sequenced in a study of regulatory T cells in long-lasting Graves disease (dated by TCRdb to the early 2020s). The library was produced with multiplex PCR. The sequencer was an Illumina HiSeq 4000. TCR beta libraries were built with iRepertoire HTBI primers and Arm-PCR amplification of CDR3 regions. TCRdb itself trimmed the public reads at Q25 with fastp, ran MiXCR and retained productive beta chains. Rows are unified per CDR3 protein, each entry keeping the most common DNA and genes. Across this sample there are hundreds of thousands of distinct CDR3 sequences, with approximately 15% seen only once. Together, the top ten hold 30% of the sample. This specimen's time point label, interpreted: newly diagnosed GD, antithyroid drugs for less than 3 months. For both TCR sequencing and RNA sequencing, RNA was extracted from PBMCs in TRIzol.

The data also belong to a second study, concerning T cells in Graves' hyperthyroidism and ophthalmopathy.

The specimen comprised peripheral blood mononuclear cells (PBMCs), sampled at new diagnosis, from a patient treated with antithyroid drugs. The receptors shown here come from a man in his forties with Graves disease. Donor details come from another sample of the same person, matched by shared clones.

The table lists this clonotype with many counts. The chain couples TRBV4-1 to TRBJ1-2; D gene ambiguous. Germline loops: CDR1 MGHRA, CDR2 YSYEKL. Trimming removed 3 bases at V and 4 bases at J, with 12 bases between. The CDR3 totals 14 residues. CDR3 sequence reads: CASSQAERSYGYTF. For the CDR3, the DNA is TGCGCCAGCAGCCAGGCAGAACGCAGCTATGGCTACACCTTC.

This clonotype was observed at least ten times. The chain recombines TRBV28 with TRBJ2-5; D might be TRBD2 (7 bases). This CDR3 spans 16 amino acids. Trimming cost V 5 bases and J 4 bases, with 20 bases left between them. Germline lookup yields CDR1 MDHEN and CDR2 SYDVKM. The CDR3 coding sequence is TGTGCCAGCAGTCTCCGGACGCAGGGGAGGGGAGAGACCCAGTACTTC. This gives the protein CASSLRTQGRGETQYF. Full variable domain (missing parts from reference TRBV28 and TRBJ2-5): DVKVTQSSRYLVKRTGEKVFLECVQDMDHENMFWYRQDPGLGLRLIYFSYDVKMKEKGDIPEGYSVSREKKERFSLILESASTNQTSMYLCASSLRTQGRGETQYFGPGTRLLVL.

In its sample, this clonotype was seen many times. The chain carries TRBV10-3 and TRBJ1-6; maybe TRBD1 (5 bases). The CDR3 length is 15 residues. Trimming pared 0 bases from V and 7 bases from J, leaving 10 bases between. Germline V CDR1 and CDR2: ENHRY, SYGVKD. The CDR3 reads CAISESQGGNSPLHF. The DNA of the CDR3 is TGTGCCATCAGTGAGTCTCAGGGAGGGAATTCACCCCTCCACTTT.

This clonotype was recorded many times. The chain has TRBV7-2 and TRBJ2-7; TRBD1 matches 7 bases. The CDR3 is 16 amino acids. With V trimmed by 3 bases and J by 2 bases, 10 bases remained unmatched. Germline V gene data show CDR1 as SGHTA and CDR2 as FQGNSA. The CDR3 is CASSFVGTVLAYEQYF. The CDR3 nucleotides are TGTGCCAGCAGCTTCGTTGGGACAGTCCTCGCCTACGAGCAGTACTTC. The entire variable domain, with the rest obtained from reference TRBV7-2 and TRBJ2-7, is as follows: GAGVSQSPSNKVTEKGKDVELRCDPISGHTALYWYRQSLGQGLEFLIYFQGNSAPDKSGLPSDRFSAERTGGSVSTLTIQRTQQEDSAVYLCASSFVGTVLAYEQYFGPGTRLTVT.

The genes are TRBV28 and TRBJ2-2; 9 nucleotides align to TRBD1. Germline loops: CDR1 MDHEN, CDR2 SYDVKM. After removal of 5 bases from V and 5 bases from J, the junction contained 6 bases not matched to a gene. The CDR3 is 15 amino acids. This CDR3 reads CASSKGQGRTGELFF. The CDR3 DNA sequence: TGTGCCAGCAGTAAAGGACAGGGGAGGACCGGGGAGCTGTTTTTT.

CDR3 sequence (DNA): TGCGCCAGCAGCCAAAGAACCTGGACCAACATGAACACTGAAGCTTTCTTT. Translated: CASSQRTWTNMNTEAFF. This chain uses TRBV5-1 with TRBJ1-1, with unresolved D. Germline loops: CDR1 SGHRS, CDR2 YFSETQ. This CDR3 has 17 residues. The V and J ends lost 4 bases and 0 bases respectively, with 19 bases between them.

This clonotype showed up just a few times. The chain joins TRBV19 to TRBJ2-3; D unclear. V dropped 2 bases and J dropped 0 bases, with 9 bases sitting between them. The CDR3 consists of 15 residues. Germline V gives CDR1 LNHDA, CDR2 SQIVND (reference sequence). The CDR3 region is CASSISVWSTDTQYF. In DNA form, the CDR3 reads TGTGCCAGTAGTATATCCGTCTGGAGCACAGATACGCAGTATTTT.

The chain employs TRBV20-1 and TRBJ1-6; 7 bases align to TRBD1. The CDR3 is made up of 16 amino acids. Germline loops: CDR1 DFQATT, CDR2 SNEGSKA (reference sequence). The junction had 16 bases not matched to a gene; V was cut back by 6 bases and J by 8 bases. The CDR3 loop is CSAPPMDRSYYSPLHF. Here the CDR3 DNA reads TGCAGTGCCCCCCCCATGGACAGGTCATATTATTCACCCCTCCACTTT.

This sequence joins TRBV5-1 and TRBJ2-5; tentative D call: TRBD1 (5 bases). V shed 3 bases and J shed 4 bases, with 19 bases lying between them. CDR3 size: 16 residues. Germline CDR1 SGHRS, CDR2 YFSETQ. CDR3 protein: CASSSNPSTVGETQYF. The CDR3 DNA reads TGCGCCAGCAGCTCGAACCCCTCGACAGTCGGAGAGACCCAGTACTTC.

In this sample, this clonotype turned up a few times. CDR3 sequence: CSARGPGVSYNEQFF. CDR3 nucleotides: TGCAGTGCTAGGGGCCCAGGGGTTTCCTACAATGAGCAGTTCTTC. This rearrangement joins TRBV20-1 to TRBJ2-1; D perhaps matches TRBD1 (6 bases). The germline V and J ends were trimmed by 3 bases and 1 base, with 13 bases remaining between them. The CDR3 runs to 15 residues. CDR1 is DFQATT and CDR2 is SNEGSKA in the germline V gene (reference sequence).

This clonotype was recorded at least ten times. The chain joins TRBV27 to TRBJ1-1; 7 bases align to TRBD1. Germline CDR1 MNHEY, CDR2 SMNVEV (reference sequence). V lost 4 bases to trimming and J lost 1 base; unmatched junction nucleotides: 0. This CDR3 has 13 amino acids. The CDR3 region is CASSWDRNTEAFF. The DNA for the CDR3 is TGTGCCAGCAGTTGGGACAGGAACACTGAAGCTTTCTTT.